The 28 T cell receptor beta chains in this list originate from one sample, sequenced in a study of blood T cell repertoires in COVID-19. Sequencing was performed with immunoSEQ multiplex PCR; in TCRdb, only in-frame clones are kept and a portion is missing. The data contain about 130,000 clones, 80% to 90% of them singletons. The sequenced material came from peripheral blood. These receptors were obtained from a man aged 50 or older with active COVID-19.

The V gene is TRBV5-1, the J gene TRBJ1-5; tentative D call: TRBD1 (5 bases). V lost 1 base and J 7 bases, leaving 18 bases between the germline ends. Germline V lookup: CDR1 SGHRS, CDR2 YFSETQ. The CDR3 is 16 amino acids. CDR3: CASSLSPTGSGQPQHF. The CDR3 nucleotides read TGCGCCAGCAGCTTGTCGCCCACAGGATCTGGGCAGCCCCAGCATTTT. The full variable domain, completed using reference TRBV5-1 and TRBJ1-5, is KAGVTQTPRYLIKTRGQQVTLSCSPISGHRSVSWYQQTPGQGLQFLFEYFSETQRNKGNFPGRFSGRQFSNSRSEMNVSTLELGDSALYLCASSLSPTGSGQPQHFGDGTRLSIL.

The CDR3 nucleotides read TGCAGCGTTGCGGGACAGGGCTATGGCTACACCTTC. Protein: CSVAGQGYGYTF. The gene calls are TRBV29-1 and TRBJ1-2, with 9 positions matching TRBD1. From germline, CDR1 is SQVTM and CDR2 ANQGSEA. This CDR3 has 12 residues. Losses at the gene ends were 4 bases for V and 4 bases for J; bases not matched to a gene: 1.

This rearrangement joins TRBV25-1 to TRBJ1-2, with 8 nucleotides matching TRBD1. The CDR3 extends over 14 amino acids. Germline trimming cut 2 bases from V and 8 bases from J; bases unmatched to any gene: 7. Germline V CDR1 and CDR2: MGHDK, SYGVNS. Here the CDR3 reads CASSETGGGKGYTF. CDR3 DNA: TGTGCCAGCAGTGAAACAGGGGGGGGGAAGGGCTACACCTTC.

The J gene is TRBJ1-2, the V gene TRBV12-3 or TRBV12-4; maybe TRBD1 (5 bases). This CDR3 is 11 amino acids long. Trimming stripped 6 bases from V and 7 bases from J, with 9 bases between. As DNA, the CDR3 is TGTGCCAGCAGCCTAGGGGTTGGCTACACCTTC. It translates to CASSLGVGYTF.

This chain joins TRBV6-6 and TRBJ2-2; D is possibly TRBD2 (5 bases). Trimming pared 6 bases from V and 7 bases from J, leaving 21 bases between. Germline V lookup: CDR1 MNHNY, CDR2 SVGAGI (reference sequence). This CDR3 is 16 amino acids long. As DNA, the CDR3 is TGTGCCAGCAGCCCGGACCCTAGGAGGACGGGCGGGGAGCTGTTTTTT. It is translated as CASSPDPRRTGGELFF.

The CDR3 is CASSVGAGSGNTIYF. The CDR3 nucleotides are TGTGCCAGCAGCGTGGGGGCAGGGTCAGGAAACACCATATATTTT. This rearrangement joins TRBV9 to TRBJ1-3; D is perhaps TRBD1 (6 bases). V lost 2 bases to trimming and J lost 4 bases, with 13 bases between them. The CDR3 is 15 amino acids. Germline V gene data show CDR1 as SGDLS and CDR2 as YYNGEE.

The V call is TRBV5-1, the J call TRBJ1-1; D uncertain. Germline assignment: CDR1 SGHRS and CDR2 YFSETQ. V shed 2 bases and J shed 0 bases, with 14 bases lying between them. The CDR3 has 16 amino acids. CDR3 sequence: CASSFTVGVMNTEAFF. In DNA, the CDR3 is TGCGCCAGCAGCTTCACGGTCGGGGTCATGAACACTGAAGCTTTCTTT.

This clone appeared a few times. The J gene is TRBJ1-1, the V gene TRBV12-3 or TRBV12-4, with TRBD1 matching 7 bases. There are 13 residues in the CDR3. Trimming took 6 bases from V and 10 from J; bases not matched to a gene: 11. This chain's CDR3 is CASSKRDRQLAFF. The CDR3 region has the DNA TGTGCCAGCAGCAAACGGGACAGACAGTTAGCTTTCTTT.

This chain joins TRBV5-1 and TRBJ1-2, with 8 bases that match TRBD1. The CDR3 is made up of 15 amino acids. Trimming took 4 bases from V and 4 from J; bases not matched to a gene: 9. Germline CDR1 is SGHRS and CDR2 is YFSETQ. This CDR3 is CASSDPDRGGYGYTF. DNA of the CDR3: TGCGCCAGCAGCGATCCCGACAGGGGAGGCTATGGCTACACCTTC.

This chain connects TRBV7-8 to TRBJ2-3, with 9 nucleotides matching TRBD1. The CDR3 is 18 amino acids. Germline V lookup: CDR1 SGHVS, CDR2 FQNEAQ. V dropped 5 bases and J dropped 4; count of bases not matched to a gene: 16. Written as DNA, the CDR3 is TGTGCCAGCAGCCCGGGACAGGGTAAGGGGGAGGGCCCAGATACGCAGTATTTT. Amino acid sequence: CASSPGQGKGEGPDTQYF.

This rearrangement joins TRBV11-2 to TRBJ2-1; 16 nucleotides align to TRBD2. Trimming took 7 bases from V and 9 from J; bases not matched to a gene: 12. CDR1 is SGHAT, CDR2 FQNNGV, per germline. The CDR3 extends over 17 amino acids. The CDR3 reads CASTNPPGTSGGGEQFF. The CDR3, as DNA: TGTGCCAGCACCAACCCACCCGGGACTAGCGGGGGGGGTGAGCAGTTCTTC.

This chain links TRBV29-1 with TRBJ2-3; TRBD1 is a possible D gene (5 bases). The germline V and J ends were trimmed by 4 bases and 7 bases, with 18 bases remaining between them. Germline lookup yields CDR1 SQVTM and CDR2 ANQGSEA. This CDR3 region has 14 residues. This chain's CDR3 is CSVVVRRVGHTQYF. The CDR3 bases are TGCAGCGTTGTCGTCCGTCGTGTGGGGCATACGCAGTATTTT.

V is TRBV25-1 and J is TRBJ2-2, with D tentatively TRBD1 (5 bases). Trimming took off 1 base at V and 7 bases at J, with 7 bases between the two ends. The CDR3 is 13 residues long. CDR1 and CDR2 from the germline V gene are MGHDK and SYGVNS. CDR3 loop: CASSELRGGELFF. In DNA form, the CDR3 reads TGTGCCAGCAGTGAATTAAGGGGCGGGGAGCTGTTTTTT.

This chain connects TRBV4-2 to TRBJ2-1; unclear D gene. Trimming left V 1 base short and J 3 bases short, with 7 bases between. Germline V gives CDR1 LGHNA, CDR2 YNFKEQ. The CDR3 is 14 amino acids. CDR3 amino acids: CASSQAVLYNEQFF. Written as DNA, the CDR3 is TGTGCCAGCAGCCAAGCGGTTCTCTACAATGAGCAGTTCTTC.

The chain joins TRBV3-1 (or the pseudogene TRBV3-2) to TRBJ2-7; D is ambiguous. The length of the CDR3 is 14 residues. Trimming took 3 bases from V and 3 from J, leaving 12 bases between them. In germline, CDR1 is LGHDT, CDR2 YNNKEL (reference sequence). CDR3 sequence: CASSQGFPNYEQYF. CDR3 sequence (DNA): TGTGCCAGCAGCCAGGGCTTTCCCAACTACGAGCAGTACTTC.

The CDR3 nucleotides are TGTGCCAGCTCACAGGACTTGAACACTGAAGCTTTCTTT. This gives the protein CASSQDLNTEAFF. V gene TRBV18 combines with J gene TRBJ1-1; D remains ambiguous. Trimming removed 4 bases from V and 0 bases from J, with 6 bases in between. This CDR3 is 13 amino acids long. CDR1 and CDR2 (germline): KGHSH, LQKENI.

The chain joins TRBV27 to TRBJ2-2, with TRBD2 matching 9 bases. This CDR3 region has 16 residues. Trimming removed 6 bases from V and 0 bases from J; junction bases left unmatched: 5. CDR1 and CDR2 (germline): MNHEY, SMNVEV (reference sequence). CDR3 nucleotides: TGTGCCAGCAGCCTAGCGGGGTCCACGAACACCGGGGAGCTGTTTTTT. Translating it yields CASSLAGSTNTGELFF.

The chain employs TRBV13 and TRBJ2-7, with 9 bases lining up with TRBD1. From germline, CDR1 is PRHDT and CDR2 FYEKMQ (reference sequence). With V trimmed by 6 bases and J by 4 bases, 13 bases remained unmatched. CDR3 length equals 16 residues. The CDR3 DNA reads as TGTGCCAGCAGACTACAGGGGGCGAGGGGCCGGTACGAGCAGTACTTC. This codes for CASRLQGARGRYEQYF. The entire variable domain, with the rest obtained from reference TRBV13 and TRBJ2-7, is as follows: AAGVIQSPRHLIKEKRETATLKCYPIPRHDTVYWYQQGPGQDPQFLISFYEKMQSDKGSIPDRFSAQQFSDYHSELNMSSLELGDSALYFCASRLQGARGRYEQYFGPGTRLTVT.

There are a few counts of this clone. The chain has TRBV19 and TRBJ1-5, with 8 positions matching TRBD1. This CDR3 is 13 amino acids long. J lost 4 bases, V lost 7 bases, and 3 bases had no gene match. Germline-derived CDR1 and CDR2 are LNHDA and SQIVND (reference sequence). This CDR3 reads CASIQGANQPQHF. In DNA, the CDR3 is TGTGCCAGTATTCAGGGGGCGAATCAGCCCCAGCATTTT.

The chain combines TRBV11-3 with TRBJ2-2; 9 bases are shared with TRBD1. Losses at the gene ends were 3 bases for V and 6 bases for J; bases not matched to a gene: 2. This CDR3 has 14 residues. Germline CDR1 reads SGHNT; CDR2 reads YENEEA. This CDR3 reads CASSFTGGSGELFF. Written as DNA, the CDR3 is TGTGCCAGCAGCTTTACAGGGGGCTCCGGGGAGCTGTTTTTT. Full variable domain (rest looked up from reference TRBV11-3 and TRBJ2-2): EAGVVQSPRYKIIEKKQPVAFWCNPISGHNTLYWYLQNLGQGPELLIRYENEEAVDDSQLPKDRFSAERLKGVDSTLKIQPAELGDSAVYLCASSFTGGSGELFFGEGSRLTVL.

A remark on this clone: The sample holds other DNA sequences that translate to the same CDR3. V and J are TRBV5-1 and TRBJ2-1; 7 bases agree with TRBD1. CDR3 size: 16 residues. J gave up 0 bases and V 1 base, and 4 bases lay outside the gene matches. From germline, CDR1 is SGHRS and CDR2 YFSETQ. CDR3 sequence reads: CASSLTTGSSYNEQFF. CDR3 in DNA: TGCGCCAGCAGCTTGACGACAGGGAGCTCCTACAATGAGCAGTTCTTC.

This clone was detected only once. This chain connects TRBV6-2 or TRBV6-3 to TRBJ1-6, with 7 bases that match TRBD1. Germline V gene lookup returns CDR1 MNHEY and CDR2 SVGEGT. The V and J ends lost 5 bases and 10 bases, in that order; junction bases with no gene match: 14. The CDR3 is made up of 16 amino acids. The CDR3 region is CASSDHPTGLGSPLHF. For the CDR3, the DNA is TGTGCCAGCAGTGACCATCCGACAGGGTTGGGCTCACCCCTCCACTTT.

The DNA of the CDR3 is TGTGCCAGCAGACCACAGGGGGCGCTGAGGGGCTACACCTTC. It encodes CASRPQGALRGYTF. This chain links TRBV27 with TRBJ1-2, with TRBD1 matching over 9 bases. V dropped 6 bases and J dropped 8; count of bases not matched to a gene: 10. Germline lookup yields CDR1 MNHEY and CDR2 SMNVEV (reference sequence). The CDR3 has 14 amino acids.

The V and J genes are TRBV14 and TRBJ2-3, with D unresolved. The CDR3 covers 13 residues. Germline-derived CDR1 and CDR2 are SGHDN and FVKESK. The V end lost 1 base, the J end lost 11 bases, and 13 bases lay between the germline ends. Here the CDR3 reads CASSQASGSEQYF. DNA of the CDR3: TGTGCCAGCAGCCAAGCTAGTGGGTCGGAGCAGTATTTT.

The chain carries TRBV7-2 and TRBJ2-3, with 7 bases fitting TRBD2. The V and J ends lost 8 bases and 0 bases, in that order; junction bases with no gene match: 11. The CDR3 loop spans 16 amino acids. CDR1 and CDR2 (germline): SGHTA, FQGNSA. CDR3 amino acids: CASRSASGRSTDTQYF. CDR3 in DNA: TGTGCCAGCCGTTCGGCTAGCGGACGTAGCACAGATACGCAGTATTTT.

The count of this clone is one. CDR3 in DNA: TGTGCCAGCAGCAAAATCCTCACTAGCGGGGGGGCTGGAGAGACCCAGTACTTC. The encoded protein is CASSKILTSGGAGETQYF. This chain uses TRBV21-1 with TRBJ2-5; the DNA was not compared with TRBD2, the D call given in the table. TRBV21-1 is recorded as a pseudogene. The CDR3 totals 18 residues.

Here the CDR3 DNA reads TGCGCCAGCAGCCCGGGCCGGGGGGGCCCTGAAGCTTTCTTT. It codes for CASSPGRGGPEAFF. The chain joins TRBV4-3 to TRBJ1-1; the D gene is possibly TRBD1 (6 bases). Trimming removed 4 bases from V and 6 bases from J, with 15 bases in between. The germline V gene has CDR1 LGHNA and CDR2 YSLEER. This CDR3 comprises 14 residues.

This chain connects TRBV30 to TRBJ1-6; perhaps TRBD1 as D (6 bases). There are 15 residues in the CDR3. Trimming removed 2 bases from V and 10 bases from J, with 18 bases in between. The V gene's germline CDR1 is GTSNPN and CDR2 SVGIG (reference sequence). The CDR3 spells CAWSTPGHMVSPLHF. The CDR3 DNA is TGTGCCTGGAGTACGCCGGGACATATGGTGTCACCCCTCCACTTT. The full variable domain, completed using reference TRBV30 and TRBJ1-6, is SQTIHQWPATLVQPVGSPLSLECTVEGTSNPNLYWYRQAAGRGLQLLFYSVGIGQISSEVPQNLSASRPQDRQFILSSKKLLLSDSGFYLCAWSTPGHMVSPLHFGNGTRLTVT.